These T cell receptor beta chains were read from a single sample in a study of T cells in Graves' hyperthyroidism and ophthalmopathy. TCRdb called the multiplex PCR reads again in MiXCR, with one record for every CDR3 protein. The sample shows fewer than 750,000 distinct CDR3 sequences, roughly 46% of them seen only once. Sequencing was performed on peripheral blood or thyroid tissue (not recorded which). The receptors come from a woman aged 18-35 years with Graves' hyperthyroidism. Each CDR3 is given without its conserved first and last residue. Fields, in order: V gene, CDR3 protein.

>TRBV4-1
ASNQEGADATGELF
>TRBV5-1
ASSQDGQY
>TRBV6-6
ASSDAGQRNTIY
>TRBV12-3/TRBV12-4
ASSLQGSYEH
>TRBV24-1
ATGTGGTGELF
>TRBV5-5
ASSVYGTGGVWTGELF
>TRBV3-1
ASSQVAGVAGELF
>TRBV2
ASSETARSDGRPAGGELF
>TRBV4-1
ASSQVSGGSNQPQH
>TRBV10-3
AISGTGLYEQY
>TRBV30
AWSDAPTEAF
>TRBV7-9
ASSLAGGQGPEAF
>TRBV10-3
AISDLSGRFTDTQYFGPGTRLT
>TRBV10-3
AISEGEPEKSHPQETQY
>TRBV2
ASSVDRGLF
>TRBV7-2
ASSPDTGELNEQY
>TRBV7-9
ASSVEGGQTQY
>TRBV12-3/TRBV12-4
ASSLDQGNYGYT
>TRBV2
ASSEGGRNQPQY
>TRBV27
ASSPRSFYEQY
>TRBV7-2
ASSLEAATGELF
>TRBV6-6
ASRGLVTYEQY
>TRBV2
ASSVTGDRSPLH
>TRBV7-2
ASSPRGRGGDYGYT
>TRBV20-1
RTRRAGSFAREKLF
>TRBV5-6
ASSAIRDATYEQY
>TRBV9
ASSVEKLF
>TRBV2
ASSEAVGGGAF
>TRBV20-1
SARSGGNSPLH
>TRBV6-5
ASTWTGNTEAF
>TRBV27
ASSGPGTGQPQH
>TRBV12-3/TRBV12-4
ASSPQGASGNTIY
>TRBV15
ATWDRGGNSPLH
>TRBV5-1
ASSPTTEELF
>TRBV12-3/TRBV12-4
ASSARGVEAF
>TRBV7-6
ASSLTLNTEAF
>TRBV4-1
ASRSGSGETQY
>TRBV6-6
ASRTRTGQPQH
>TRBV6-1
ASSVDWTANEKLF
>TRBV7-3
ASSLMDGSSTEAF
>TRBV20-1
SAQRREAF
>TRBV7-9
ASTDSGNT
>TRBV2
ASSETVNTGELF
>TRBV7-3
ASSGDLAGVGNEQY
>TRBV20-1
SAKTDRGYDTDTQY